These 13 T cell receptor beta chains were all obtained from the same sample, sequenced in a study of ipilimumab plus nivolumab after autologous stem cell transplantation. Measured with immunoSEQ multiplex PCR; TCRdb has only the in-frame clones, and not every one. The table records around 2,500 clones, over 85% of them present only once. Sequencing was performed on PBMCs, taken in a trial of ipilimumab plus nivolumab as post-transplant consolidation. These receptors originate from a male donor with primary mediastinal lymphoma.

The genes are TRBV7-2 and TRBJ1-4, with D perhaps matching TRBD1 (5 bases). The V and J ends lost 4 bases and 4 bases respectively, with 13 bases between them. The CDR3 consists of 15 residues. Germline CDR1 reads SGHTA; CDR2 reads FQGNSA. CDR3 bases: TGTGCCAGCAGCTCAGTCGGGGGACTTAATGAAAAACTGTTTTTT. Amino acids: CASSSVGGLNEKLFF.

The chain combines TRBV30 with TRBJ2-7; 8 nucleotides agree with TRBD2. CDR1 GTSNPN and CDR2 SVGIG come from the germline V gene (reference sequence). The CDR3 has 14 residues. The CDR3 loop is CDTGASGRSYEQYF. The DNA of the CDR3 is TGTGACACCGGGGCTAGCGGGCGATCCTACGAGCAGTACTTC.

The CDR3 region has the DNA TGCGCCAGCAGCTTGGGTCTAGACGTTCCGTTTTTT. It is translated as CASSLGLDVPFF. The chain is built from TRBV5-1 and TRBJ2-2; D ambiguous. Trimming stripped 0 bases from V and 16 bases from J, with 13 bases between. The CDR3 runs 12 residues. Looked up from germline, CDR1 is SGHRS and CDR2 is YFSETQ.

This clone was counted once. The chain combines TRBV2 with TRBJ2-7; the match to TRBD1 covers 10 bases. The trim removed 6 bases at V and 2 bases at J, leaving 4 bases unmatched. Per germline, CDR1 SNHLY and CDR2 FYNNEI. The CDR3 spans 14 residues. CDR3 amino acids: CASSAGTGAYEQYF. Here the CDR3 DNA reads TGTGCCAGCAGCGCCGGGACAGGGGCCTACGAGCAGTACTTC.

The CDR3 spells CASSMTYKEETQYF. CDR3 DNA: TGTGCCAGTAGTATGACTTACAAGGAAGAGACCCAGTACTTC. The V and J genes are TRBV19 and TRBJ2-5; D gene ambiguous. The germline V and J ends were trimmed by 3 bases and 3 bases, with 11 bases remaining between them. CDR1 is LNHDA, CDR2 SQIVND, per germline (reference sequence). This CDR3 is 14 amino acids long.

This clone was detected a few times. The rearrangement uses TRBV9 and TRBJ2-7; TRBD2 aligns across 7 bases. V lost 3 bases to trimming and J lost 0 bases; unmatched junction nucleotides: 6. Looked up from germline, CDR1 is SGDLS and CDR2 is YYNGEE. The CDR3 length is 15 residues. CDR3 amino acids: CASSEGAGSSYEQYF. The CDR3 nucleotides are TGTGCCAGCAGCGAGGGAGCGGGGAGCTCCTACGAGCAGTACTTC.

This clone was found once. The chain links TRBV29-1 to TRBJ2-3; D gene uncertain. V was cut by 3 bases and J by 5 bases, with 12 bases left in between. Looked up from germline, CDR1 is SQVTM and CDR2 is ANQGSEA. This CDR3 has 13 amino acids. CDR3 sequence reads: CSVDGRKRDTQYF. The CDR3 DNA sequence: TGCAGCGTTGACGGACGCAAAAGAGATACGCAGTATTTT.

The gene calls are TRBV28 and TRBJ2-7; D possibly matches TRBD1 or TRBD2 (5 bases each). The CDR3 spans 13 residues. The germline V and J ends were trimmed by 6 bases and 0 bases, with 9 bases remaining between them. Germline V gene lookup returns CDR1 MDHEN and CDR2 SYDVKM. CDR3 coding DNA: TGTGCCAGCAGCGGGACCGTCTCCTACGAGCAGTACTTC. It codes for CASSGTVSYEQYF.

With regard to this clone: A read error may account for a junction end that differs from germline. This sequence joins TRBV5-6 and TRBJ2-1, with D unresolved. The CDR3 length is 13 residues. Germline V CDR1 and CDR2: SGHDT, YYEEEE. The CDR3 sequence: CTSSLGSGYEQFF. In DNA, the CDR3 is TGTACCAGCAGCTTGGGTTCCGGTTATGAGCAGTTCTTC.

J is TRBJ2-7 and V is TRBV4-2, with 7 bases fitting TRBD2. V lost 1 base to trimming and J lost 2 bases; unmatched junction nucleotides: 5. The CDR3 consists of 15 residues. The germline V gene has CDR1 LGHNA and CDR2 YNFKEQ. This chain's CDR3 is CASSQVVGGTYEQYF. In DNA, the CDR3 is TGTGCCAGCAGCCAAGTAGTGGGAGGGACCTACGAGCAGTACTTC.

V and J are TRBV18 and TRBJ1-5, with a weak D call TRBD1 (5 bases). Per the germline V gene, CDR1 is KGHSH and CDR2 is LQKENI. The CDR3 totals 15 residues. Trimming cost V 2 bases and J 10 bases, with 18 bases left between them. This chain's CDR3 is CASSPTTGTAGPQHF. The CDR3 DNA is TGTGCCAGCTCACCAACGACGGGGACGGCTGGTCCCCAGCATTTT.

The V and J genes are TRBV18 and TRBJ2-7, with D hard to call. The germline V gene has CDR1 KGHSH and CDR2 LQKENI. The CDR3 consists of 15 residues. V was cut by 4 bases and J by 2 bases, with 15 bases left in between. This chain's CDR3 is CASSLTEQYTYEQYF. As DNA, the CDR3 is TGTGCCAGCTCACTTACAGAGCAGTATACCTACGAGCAGTACTTC. The whole variable domain, filled in from reference TRBV18 and TRBJ2-7, reads NAGVMQNPRHLVRRRGQEARLRCSPMKGHSHVYWYRQLPEEGLKFMVYLQKENIIDESGMPKERFSAEFPKEGPSILRIQQVVRGDSAAYFCASSLTEQYTYEQYFGPGTRLTVT.

The chain has TRBV18 and TRBJ1-4, with unresolved D. V lost 2 bases to trimming and J lost 10 bases, with 11 bases between them. The CDR3 consists of 13 residues. CDR1 is KGHSH and CDR2 is LQKENI in the germline V gene. The CDR3 DNA reads as TGTGCCAGCTCACCAGAAAAGACGGGAAAACTGTTTTTT. This sequence encodes CASSPEKTGKLFF.